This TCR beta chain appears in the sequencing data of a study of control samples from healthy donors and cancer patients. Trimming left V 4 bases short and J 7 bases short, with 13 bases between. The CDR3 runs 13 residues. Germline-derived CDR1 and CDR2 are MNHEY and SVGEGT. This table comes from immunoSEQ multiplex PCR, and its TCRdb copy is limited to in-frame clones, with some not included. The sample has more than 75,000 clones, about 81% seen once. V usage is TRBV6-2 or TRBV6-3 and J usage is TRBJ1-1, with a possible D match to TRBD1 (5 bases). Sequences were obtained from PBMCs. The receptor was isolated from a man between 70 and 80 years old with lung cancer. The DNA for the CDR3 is TGTGCCAGCAGTTTATCTGGGGGAGTTGAAGCTTTCTTT. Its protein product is CASSLSGGVEAFF.